What follows are 21 T cell receptor beta chains derived from one specimen sequenced in a study of cytomegalovirus exposure and HLA in healthy donors. PCR amplification relied on 60 Vbeta primers (plus 13 Jbeta primers). Using immunoSEQ multiplex PCR, the repertoire was profiled, and TCRdb retains in-frame clones only, with some absent. There are under 200,000 clones in the sample; about three quarters occur only once, and around 5.4% lies in the top ten. Sequencing used PBMCs. These receptor sequences come from a man aged 40-49 years in good health and CMV-seronegative.

The gene calls are TRBV18 and TRBJ1-2; 7 positions match TRBD1. CDR3 length equals 15 residues. V lost 3 bases, J lost 4 bases, and 8 bases stayed unmatched. Per the germline V gene, CDR1 is KGHSH and CDR2 is LQKENI. CDR3 coding DNA: TGTGCCAGCTCACCCAGCCTACAGGGGCCCTATGGCTACACCTTC. It encodes CASSPSLQGPYGYTF. The full variable domain, rest sourced from reference TRBV18 and TRBJ1-2, is NAGVMQNPRHLVRRRGQEARLRCSPMKGHSHVYWYRQLPEEGLKFMVYLQKENIIDESGMPKERFSAEFPKEGPSILRIQQVVRGDSAAYFCASSPSLQGPYGYTFGSGTRLTVV.

The V gene is TRBV7-2, the J gene TRBJ1-1; D unresolved. Between the trimmed V and J ends, which lost 3 bases and 0 bases, there was a span of 8 bases. This CDR3 has 14 amino acids. Per the germline V gene, CDR1 is SGHTA and CDR2 is FQGNSA. The CDR3 reads CASSFQTMNTEAFF. CDR3 sequence (DNA): TGTGCCAGCAGCTTCCAGACAATGAACACTGAAGCTTTCTTT.

The gene calls are TRBV7-8 and TRBJ1-6; D may be TRBD1 (5 bases). This CDR3 is built from 15 residues. Germline loops: CDR1 SGHVS, CDR2 FQNEAQ. V lost 5 bases to trimming and J lost 10 bases, with 18 bases between them. CDR3 bases: TGTGCCAGCAGCGCCAGGGAAGGGGTGGAATCACCCCTCCACTTT. This codes for CASSAREGVESPLHF.

V is TRBV4-1 and J is TRBJ1-1; D is possibly TRBD1 (5 bases). V dropped 0 bases and J dropped 2 bases, with 19 bases sitting between them. There are 18 residues in the CDR3. Germline V lookup: CDR1 MGHRA, CDR2 YSYEKL. The CDR3 DNA reads TGCGCCAGCAGCCAAGAGGGGGGGGTTGGACGGTATAACACTGAAGCTTTCTTT. It specifies CASSQEGGVGRYNTEAFF.

The J gene is TRBJ1-1, the V gene TRBV6-5; D is perhaps TRBD1 (6 bases). The CDR3 totals 15 residues. V dropped 0 bases and J dropped 3 bases, with 11 bases sitting between them. Germline V gene sequence: CDR1 MNHEY, CDR2 SVGAGI. The DNA of the CDR3 is TGTGCCAGCAGTTACTCGCGCAGGGGTGACACTGAAGCTTTCTTT. Amino acids: CASSYSRRGDTEAFF.

The rearrangement uses TRBV21-1 and TRBJ2-1; TRBD2, as called in the table, went unchecked against the DNA. TRBV21-1 is a known pseudogene. The CDR3 length is 14 residues. The CDR3 is CASSKGSGSNEQFF. The CDR3 DNA reads as TGTGCCAGCAGCAAGGGGAGCGGGAGCAATGAGCAGTTCTTC.

The chain recombines TRBV7-9 with TRBJ2-7; no clear D. Germline CDR1 SEHNR, CDR2 FQNEAQ (reference sequence). V lost 5 bases to trimming and J lost 5 bases, with 22 bases between them. CDR3 size: 16 residues. The CDR3 nucleotides read TGTGCCAGCAGCCTTTTAACTTCGATTGGGCAGGACGAGCAGTACTTC. It translates to CASSLLTSIGQDEQYF.

CDR3 residues: CAWSVERGNQPQHF. Written as DNA, the CDR3 is TGTGCCTGGAGTGTTGAGCGGGGTAATCAGCCCCAGCATTTT. V gene TRBV30 combines with J gene TRBJ1-5; D gene unclear. The length of the CDR3 is 14 residues. The V gene lost 0 bases and the J gene lost 4 bases, with 10 bases spanning the gap. Germline CDR1 reads GTSNPN; CDR2 reads SVGIG (reference sequence). The full variable domain, in which reference TRBV30 and TRBJ1-5 provide the parts outside the CDR3, is SQTIHQWPATLVQPVGSPLSLECTVEGTSNPNLYWYRQAAGRGLQLLFYSVGIGQISSEVPQNLSASRPQDRQFILSSKKLLLSDSGFYLCAWSVERGNQPQHFGDGTRLSIL.

This chain connects TRBV29-1 to TRBJ2-7; D gene uncertain. CDR1 is SQVTM, CDR2 ANQGSEA, per germline. CDR3 size: 11 residues. V gave up 1 base and J gave up 3 bases, with 4 bases separating them. CDR3 sequence (DNA): TGCAGCGTTGAAGTTAACTACGAGCAGTACTTC. Its protein is CSVEVNYEQYF.

The chain joins TRBV7-7 to TRBJ2-7; possible D gene TRBD1, 6 bases. V shed 0 bases and J shed 3 bases, with 12 bases lying between them. Germline CDR1 is SSHAT and CDR2 is FNYEAQ (reference sequence). The CDR3 runs 15 residues. DNA for the CDR3: TGTGCCAGCAGCTTAGCCCCGGGACAAGGCTACGAGCAGTACTTC. Amino acid sequence: CASSLAPGQGYEQYF.

The rearrangement joins TRBV7-7 to TRBJ2-5; 11 bases are shared with TRBD2. Germline CDR1 reads SSHAT; CDR2 reads FNYEAQ (reference sequence). The CDR3 sequence is 17 residues long. V shed 2 bases and J 2 bases; nucleotides not matched to a gene: 7. The CDR3 bases are TGTGCCAGCAGCTTAATGCCTCTAGCGGGAGGTCAAGAGACCCAGTACTTC. The encoded protein is CASSLMPLAGGQETQYF.

The CDR3 spells CASSQRNSQDEQYF. In DNA, the CDR3 is TGTGCCAGCAGCCAGCGGAACAGCCAGGACGAGCAGTACTTC. The V and J genes are TRBV6-5 and TRBJ2-7, with D perhaps TRBD2 (5 bases). This CDR3 is built from 14 residues. Between the trimmed V and J ends, which lost 6 bases and 5 bases, there was a span of 17 bases. CDR1 MNHEY and CDR2 SVGAGI come from the germline V gene.

The rearrangement links TRBV5-1 to TRBJ1-6, with D maybe TRBD1 (5 bases). The CDR3 is 16 amino acids. V was trimmed by 4 bases and J by 10 bases, leaving 21 bases between them. The germline V gene encodes CDR1 SGHRS and CDR2 YFSETQ. The CDR3 spells CASSGEGMEVGSPLHF. CDR3 nucleotide sequence: TGCGCCAGCAGCGGGGAGGGGATGGAGGTTGGATCACCCCTCCACTTT.

V gene TRBV27 combines with J gene TRBJ1-2; D might be TRBD1 (5 bases). V lost 6 bases to trimming and J lost 5 bases, with 13 bases between them. The length of the CDR3 is 13 residues. Germline V lookup: CDR1 MNHEY, CDR2 SMNVEV (reference sequence). The CDR3 region is CASRSGGEYGYTF. The CDR3 region has the DNA TGTGCCAGCAGGTCCGGAGGGGAATATGGCTACACCTTC.

Concerning this clone itself: Mismatch with germline at one junction end may stem from a read error. This same CDR3 is encoded by further DNA sequences in the sample. V usage is TRBV2 and J usage is TRBJ1-6; D might be TRBD1 (5 bases). The CDR3 is 15 amino acids. Germline lookup yields CDR1 SNHLY and CDR2 FYNNEI. The CDR3 region is CASRGEGRGNSPLHF. In nucleotides, the CDR3 is TGTGCCAGCAGAGGAGAAGGGAGGGGTAATTCCCCCCTCCACTTT.

The V and J genes are TRBV5-6 and TRBJ2-3; 8 bases agree with TRBD1. The CDR3 runs 15 residues. V was clipped by 8 bases and J by 7 bases; unmatched bases: 15. Per the germline V gene, CDR1 is SGHDT and CDR2 is YYEEEE. CDR3 region: CASGTGQGSLHTQYF. As DNA, the CDR3 is TGTGCCAGTGGCACTGGACAGGGCAGCCTCCATACGCAGTATTTT.

The rearrangement joins TRBV6-5 to TRBJ2-5, with TRBD2 matching 8 bases. The end of the DNA is better explained by TRBJ2-7, so the J call may be wrong. CDR1 and CDR2 (germline): MNHEY, SVGAGI. This CDR3 is built from 15 residues. The CDR3 reads CASSSWPGGASEQYF. Written as DNA, the CDR3 is TGTGCCAGCAGTTCTTGGCCCGGGGGGGCCAGCGAGCAGTACTTC.

The chain is built from TRBV7-9 and TRBJ1-2; a possible D gene is TRBD1 (5 bases). The germline gives CDR1 SEHNR, CDR2 FQNEAQ (reference sequence). The CDR3 contains 13 residues. V lost 5 bases, J lost 5 bases, and 12 bases lay in between. The CDR3 spells CASSLQTDYGYTF. CDR3 DNA: TGTGCCAGCAGCCTACAGACAGATTATGGCTACACCTTC.

The J gene is TRBJ1-1, the V gene TRBV5-4; maybe TRBD1 (5 bases). Germline CDR1 and CDR2: SGHNT and YYREEE (reference sequence). The length of the CDR3 is 13 residues. Trimming cost V 1 base and J 8 bases, with 12 bases left between them. This chain's CDR3 is CASSLSAGREAFF. CDR3 nucleotide sequence: TGTGCCAGCAGCTTGTCAGCAGGGCGAGAAGCTTTCTTT. Together with reference TRBV5-4 and TRBJ1-1, the CDR3 gives the full variable domain: ETGVTQSPTHLIKTRGQQVTLRCSSQSGHNTVSWYQQALGQGPQFIFQYYREEENGRGNFPPRFSGLQFPNYSSELNVNALELDDSALYLCASSLSAGREAFFGQGTRLTVV.

The rearrangement uses TRBV6-1 and TRBJ1-5; 7 bases fit TRBD1. CDR3 length equals 15 residues. Germline lookup yields CDR1 MNHNS and CDR2 SASEGT. Trimming cost V 3 bases and J 9 bases; bases outside gene matches: 11. The CDR3 coding sequence is TGTGCCAGCAGTGAGAATCCACAGGGGCCGGGGCCCCAGCATTTT. Translated, it gives CASSENPQGPGPQHF.

The rearrangement joins TRBV5-6 to TRBJ1-2; D ambiguous. CDR1 is SGHDT and CDR2 is YYEEEE in the germline V gene. This CDR3 is 13 amino acids long. V was pared by 0 bases and J by 3 bases, with 6 bases between. CDR3 residues: CASSLGRDYGYTF. As DNA, the CDR3 is TGTGCCAGCAGCTTGGGGCGGGACTATGGCTACACCTTC.